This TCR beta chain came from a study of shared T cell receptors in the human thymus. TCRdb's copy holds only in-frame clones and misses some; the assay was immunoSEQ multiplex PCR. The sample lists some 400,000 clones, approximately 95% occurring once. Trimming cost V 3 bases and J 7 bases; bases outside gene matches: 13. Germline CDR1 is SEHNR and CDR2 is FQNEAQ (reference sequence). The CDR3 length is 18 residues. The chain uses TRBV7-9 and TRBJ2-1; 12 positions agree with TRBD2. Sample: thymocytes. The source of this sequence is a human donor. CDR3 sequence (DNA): TGTGCCAGCAGCTTTAGGAGAGAGACTAGCGGGAGTTTGAATGAGCAGTTCTTC. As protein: CASSFRRETSGSLNEQFF.